This is a list of T cell receptor beta chains from one sample in a study of cytomegalovirus exposure and HLA in healthy donors. TCRdb's table, derived via immunoSEQ multiplex PCR, lists solely in-frame clones and lacks some. This table holds 150,000 to 200,000 clones, approximately 81% found once. Sequenced: PBMCs. These receptors were taken from a man aged 50 to 59 in good health and CMV-seropositive. The CDR3 runs from the conserved cysteine through the conserved F or W. Fields, in order: V gene, CDR3 protein.

>TRBV28
CASSRGAWGIYGYTF
>TRBV2
CASAVRRAPYNEQFF
>TRBV6-6
CASSASGGALNEQFF
>TRBV27
CASSPRGLAGYEQYF
>TRBV7-6
CASSPAQQTNYGYTF
>TRBV9
CASSVAQGQPQHF
>TRBV9
CASSEDSRETQYF
>TRBV30
CAWSAVAGGGEQFF
>TRBV7-6
CASSLLAGGQQSSYNEQFF
>TRBV28
CASSLLAETQYF
>TRBV9
CASSANPGFNYGYTF
>TRBV2
CASSEGGGGTNTGELFF
>TRBV23-1
CASSQSGDSNQPQHF
>TRBV5-1
CASSFTGGNTEAFF
>TRBV4-3
CASSPDGGGANVLTF
>TRBV6-5
CATSRQATTNEKLFF
>TRBV18
CASSPVRGQGGYTF
>TRBV25-1
CASSGRGSNQPQHF
>TRBV4-1
CASSPIQGSGTEAFF
>TRBV6-8
CASSYFSTENTGELFF
>TRBV6-6
CASSRQENTGELFF
>TRBV7-2
CASSLGSGVTDTIYF
>TRBV5-1
CASSLGDRGMTEAFF
>TRBV29-1
CSAHTLGREQYF
>TRBV9
CASSVGSVAADTQYF
>TRBV30
CAWKVGGNQAYGYTF
>TRBV6-1
CASSEAPSTGDTFF
>TRBV6-1
CASEWTGENEKLFF
>TRBV27
CASGPTSYEQYF